This TCR beta chain was documented in a study of blood T cell repertoires in COVID-19. Study-level background: From the United States, Italy and Spain came samples of acute and convalescent COVID-19. Nucleic acid was either cDNA or gDNA, and it came from T cells, B-cell-depleted T cells, or PBMCs.

The CDR3 is 15 residues long. Per germline, CDR1 MNHEY and CDR2 SVGAGI. The V and J ends lost 3 bases and 5 bases, in that order; junction bases with no gene match: 4. Per the study methods: Amplification with reference gene primers provided the estimates of nucleated cell counts. Only in-frame clones appear in the TCRdb table, and some are missing; sequencing was by immunoSEQ multiplex PCR. That table gives V, J and clone size, and the DNA gave D and trimming. This sample has 55,000 to 70,000 clones; around 87% occur once, and the top ten carry about 6.3%. This sequence originates from a man aged 55 to 70 with active or convalescent COVID-19. This chain uses TRBV6-5 with TRBJ1-5; TRBD1 aligns across 10 bases. Sequencing used peripheral blood. CDR3 region: CASSYRQGAYQPQHF. The CDR3 DNA sequence: TGTGCCAGCAGTTATCGACAGGGGGCTTATCAGCCCCAGCATTTT.